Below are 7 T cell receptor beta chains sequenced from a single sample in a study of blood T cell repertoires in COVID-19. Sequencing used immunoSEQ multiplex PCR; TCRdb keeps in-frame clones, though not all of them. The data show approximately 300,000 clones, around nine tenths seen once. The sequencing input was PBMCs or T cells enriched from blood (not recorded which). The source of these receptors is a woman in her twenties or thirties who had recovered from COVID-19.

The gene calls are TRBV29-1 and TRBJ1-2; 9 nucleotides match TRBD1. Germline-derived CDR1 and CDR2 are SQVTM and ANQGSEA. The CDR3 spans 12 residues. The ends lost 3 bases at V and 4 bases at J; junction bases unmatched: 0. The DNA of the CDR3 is TGCAGCGTTGAGGGACAGGGCTATGGCTACACCTTC. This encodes CSVEGQGYGYTF.

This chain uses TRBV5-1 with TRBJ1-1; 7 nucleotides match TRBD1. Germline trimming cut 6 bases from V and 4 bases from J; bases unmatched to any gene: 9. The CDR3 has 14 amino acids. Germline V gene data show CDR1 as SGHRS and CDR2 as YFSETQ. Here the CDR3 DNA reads TGCGCCAGCACCAGGACAGGAGCTTTCACTGAAGCTTTCTTT. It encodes CASTRTGAFTEAFF.

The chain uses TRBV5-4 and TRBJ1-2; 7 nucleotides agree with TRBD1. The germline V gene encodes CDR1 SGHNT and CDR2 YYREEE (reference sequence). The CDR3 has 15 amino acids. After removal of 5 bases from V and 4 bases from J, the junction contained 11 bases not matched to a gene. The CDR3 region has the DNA TGTGCCAGCAGATCACTAGGGGGCCGTGCCTATGGCTACACCTTC. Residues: CASRSLGGRAYGYTF.

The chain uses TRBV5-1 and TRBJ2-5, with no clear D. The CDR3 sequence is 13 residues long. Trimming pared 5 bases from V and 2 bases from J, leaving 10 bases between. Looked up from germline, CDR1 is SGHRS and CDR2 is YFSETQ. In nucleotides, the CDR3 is TGCGCCAGCAGAAAAACAGATCAAGAGACCCAGTACTTC. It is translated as CASRKTDQETQYF.

CDR3 sequence (DNA): TGCAGCGTTGTAGGATCAGCTAGCGGGAGCTCCTACGAGCAGTACTTC. It specifies CSVVGSASGSSYEQYF. The V gene is TRBV29-1, the J gene TRBJ2-7; 10 bases align to TRBD2. CDR3 length: 16 amino acids. V dropped 4 bases and J dropped 0; count of bases not matched to a gene: 9. Germline V gives CDR1 SQVTM, CDR2 ANQGSEA.

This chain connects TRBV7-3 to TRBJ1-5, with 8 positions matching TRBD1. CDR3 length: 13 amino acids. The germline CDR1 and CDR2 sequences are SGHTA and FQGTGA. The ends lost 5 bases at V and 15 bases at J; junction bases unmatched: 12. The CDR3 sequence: CASSGAGGPQAHF. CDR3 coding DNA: TGTGCCAGCAGCGGGGCAGGGGGCCCCCAGGCGCATTTT.

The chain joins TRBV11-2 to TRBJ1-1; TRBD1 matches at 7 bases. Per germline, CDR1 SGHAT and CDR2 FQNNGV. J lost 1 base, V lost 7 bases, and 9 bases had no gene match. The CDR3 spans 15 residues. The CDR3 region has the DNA TGTGCCAGCAAGATTAGGGGGCTAGCGAACACTGAAGCTTTCTTT. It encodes CASKIRGLANTEAFF.